Sequencing of this TCR beta chain was carried out in a study of blood T cell repertoires in COVID-19. The overall study: Samples taken during acute and convalescent COVID-19 were collected in the United States, Italy and Spain. Sources were T cells, B-cell-depleted T cells, or PBMCs; the material itself was cDNA or gDNA.

Per the original data handling: Amplification of reference gene primers was used by the study to estimate nucleated cell counts. Produced via immunoSEQ multiplex PCR; TCRdb's table is partial and in-frame only. V and J calls plus clone size are reproduced from that table; the DNA served to infer D and trimming. The profile covers approximately 89,000 clones, with under 85% appearing a single time and roughly 24% taken by the ten largest. The CDR3 extends over 14 amino acids. CDR1 is SGHDT, CDR2 YYEEEE, per germline. V lost 3 bases and J lost 6; bases outside the gene matches: 2. Sample: peripheral blood. The sequence was collected from an older man with acute or convalescent COVID-19. V usage is TRBV5-6 and J usage is TRBJ2-2; 10 positions match TRBD2. CDR3 sequence reads: CASSYGLAAGELFF. As DNA, the CDR3 is TGTGCCAGCAGCTACGGACTAGCGGCCGGGGAGCTGTTTTTT.